The entry below describes one T cell receptor (beta chain). The draw of peripheral blood yielded ten milliliters from each donor. A J-beta primer mix and a sample-barcoded 5' primer were used in a second PCR of roughly 6 to 11 cycles. No fewer than 3 million CDR3-containing paired-end reads came from each sample. TCRdb independently ran MiXCR on the 5' RACE reads; one entry per CDR3 protein. Here the sample spans 1.5 million to 2 million distinct CDR3 sequences, 28% being singletons. The data derive from a study of blood T cells in healthy people across ages. Germline V gives CDR1 MRHNA, CDR2 SNTAGT. The CDR3 extends over 13 amino acids.

Sequences were obtained from blood. The receptor was derived from a woman in her twenties or thirties in good health. V gene TRBV6-4 combines with J gene TRBJ2-4; perhaps D is TRBD1 or TRBD2 (5 bases each). The last part of the DNA fits TRBJ2-7 better; the J call may be wrong. The CDR3 DNA reads as TGTGCCAGCAAAGGGACGTCCCTCTACGAGCAGTACTTC. This sequence encodes CASKGTSLYEQYF.